These 15 T cell receptor beta chains came from one sample sequenced in a study of cytomegalovirus exposure and HLA in healthy donors. 60 Vbeta and 13 Jbeta primers were used in PCR. Libraries were prepared by immunoSEQ multiplex PCR; TCRdb keeps only in-frame clonotypes and omits some of them. The data hold about 140,000 clones, with 65% to 80% observed a single time. The specimen sequenced was PBMCs. Every receptor here comes from a man in his forties in good health and CMV-seropositive.

V and J are TRBV19 and TRBJ2-1; 9 nucleotides align to TRBD2. This CDR3 has 15 amino acids. J lost 3 bases, V lost 1 base, and 1 base had no gene match. The germline CDR1 and CDR2 sequences are LNHDA and SQIVND (reference sequence). The CDR3 here is CASSIGLAVYNEQFF. In nucleotides, the CDR3 is TGTGCCAGTAGTATAGGACTAGCGGTCTACAATGAGCAGTTCTTC.

The chain couples TRBV29-1 to TRBJ2-1; D not resolved. CDR1 is SQVTM, CDR2 ANQGSEA, per germline. This CDR3 spans 12 amino acids. The V end lost 7 bases, the J end lost 9 bases, and 16 bases lay between the germline ends. The CDR3 loop is CSGGAQGGEQFF. The DNA for the CDR3 is TGCAGCGGAGGAGCGCAAGGCGGTGAGCAGTTCTTC.

This clone occurred a few times. The chain carries TRBV19 and TRBJ1-5; perhaps TRBD1 as D (5 bases). CDR3 length equals 14 residues. Germline loops: CDR1 LNHDA, CDR2 SQIVND (reference sequence). V lost 1 base, J lost 7 bases, and 11 bases lay in between. CDR3 region: CASSIVRGSQPQHF. CDR3 nucleotide sequence: TGTGCCAGTAGTATAGTTAGGGGATCCCAGCCCCAGCATTTT.

The CDR3 spells CASSLGGSTIDEQFF. CDR3 DNA sequence: TGCGCCAGCAGCTTGGGCGGGAGTACTATCGATGAGCAGTTCTTC. The gene calls are TRBV5-1 and TRBJ2-1; 7 bases fit TRBD2. Germline trimming cut 0 bases from V and 8 bases from J; bases unmatched to any gene: 8. Germline CDR1 and CDR2: SGHRS and YFSETQ. The CDR3 covers 15 residues.

The chain recombines TRBV7-2 with TRBJ1-6; D gene unclear. Trimming pared 5 bases from V and 6 bases from J, leaving 5 bases between. In germline, CDR1 is SGHTA, CDR2 FQGNSA. The CDR3 is 12 residues long. The CDR3 loop reads CASSGFNSPLHF. The CDR3 DNA reads as TGTGCCAGCAGCGGCTTTAATTCACCCCTCCACTTT.

V is TRBV7-9 and J is TRBJ2-2; D is unclear. Germline-derived CDR1 and CDR2 are SEHNR and FQNEAQ (reference sequence). This CDR3 region has 15 residues. V lost 3 bases, J lost 1 base, and 9 bases lay in between. Here the CDR3 reads CASSLPPRNTGELFF. The CDR3 DNA reads as TGTGCCAGCAGCTTGCCCCCTAGGAACACCGGGGAGCTGTTTTTT.

The chain couples TRBV11-2 to TRBJ1-5; 8 nucleotides agree with TRBD1. Germline CDR1 is SGHAT and CDR2 is FQNNGV. V shed 3 bases and J 4 bases; nucleotides not matched to a gene: 2. CDR3 length equals 14 residues. The CDR3 is CASSFDRGNQPQHF. CDR3 DNA: TGTGCCAGCAGCTTCGACAGGGGTAATCAGCCCCAGCATTTT.

The gene calls are TRBV21-1 and TRBJ1-5; whether TRBD1, the table's D call, matches the DNA was not checked. TRBV21-1 is a recognized pseudogene. The CDR3 totals 16 residues. CDR3 in amino acids: CASSTTPQGADQPQHF. The CDR3 DNA reads as TGTGCCAGCAGCACCACCCCCCAGGGGGCTGATCAGCCCCAGCATTTT.

The CDR3 DNA is TGCGCCAGCAGCCCACGGACAGGCGACGGCAATGAGCAGTTCTTC. It codes for CASSPRTGDGNEQFF. This sequence joins TRBV5-1 and TRBJ2-1; 7 nucleotides agree with TRBD1. Germline V gene lookup returns CDR1 SGHRS and CDR2 YFSETQ. The trim removed 4 bases at V and 6 bases at J, leaving 10 bases unmatched. The CDR3 length is 15 residues.

The CDR3 nucleotides read TGTGCCAGCAGTTCACTGGGGCGATATGGCTACACCTTC. This sequence encodes CASSSLGRYGYTF. The rearrangement links TRBV28 to TRBJ1-2; D perhaps matches TRBD1 (5 bases). The CDR3 spans 13 residues. V lost 4 bases, J lost 5 bases, and 11 bases lay in between. Germline-derived CDR1 and CDR2 are MDHEN and SYDVKM.

In DNA form, the CDR3 reads TGTGCCAGCAGCCTCTATATGAACACTGAAGCTTTCTTT. Translated: CASSLYMNTEAFF. The genes are TRBV7-9 and TRBJ1-1; D is unresolved. This CDR3 has 13 amino acids. Germline CDR1 and CDR2: SEHNR and FQNEAQ (reference sequence). Trimming left V 5 bases short and J 0 bases short, with 7 bases between.

The chain combines TRBV27 with TRBJ1-1; a possible D gene is TRBD1 (5 bases). V shed 6 bases and J shed 1 base, with 15 bases lying between them. The CDR3 runs 15 residues. CDR1 and CDR2 (germline): MNHEY, SMNVEV (reference sequence). The CDR3 spells CASSYKAGGNTEAFF. CDR3 coding DNA: TGTGCCAGCAGCTACAAGGCGGGGGGGAACACTGAAGCTTTCTTT.

J is TRBJ2-7 and V is TRBV4-2; TRBD1 might be the D (6 bases). CDR3 length: 15 amino acids. Trimming cost V 0 bases and J 2 bases, with 11 bases left between them. Germline lookup yields CDR1 LGHNA and CDR2 YNFKEQ. CDR3 protein: CASSQEQGHTYEQYF. DNA for the CDR3: TGTGCCAGCAGCCAAGAACAGGGTCACACCTACGAGCAGTACTTC.

The rearrangement links TRBV27 to TRBJ2-1; a weak D match, TRBD1 (6 bases). The CDR3 spans 12 residues. The ends were cut back, 10 bases at V and 9 bases at J, with 16 bases in the middle. Germline CDR1 reads MNHEY; CDR2 reads SMNVEV (reference sequence). The CDR3 loop is CATSPGGVEQFF. Written as DNA, the CDR3 is TGTGCCACCAGCCCTGGGGGCGTTGAGCAGTTCTTC.

This clone appeared once. The genes are TRBV30 and TRBJ2-7, with 11 nucleotides matching TRBD2. CDR3 size: 15 residues. CDR1 and CDR2 from the germline V gene are GTSNPN and SVGIG (reference sequence). V trimming: 4 bases; J trimming: 6 bases; junction bases outside the gene matches: 11. Written as DNA, the CDR3 is TGTGCCTGGAACCCCCCTACTAGCGGGAGTCCCGAGCAGTACTTC. Translation: CAWNPPTSGSPEQYF.